This TCR beta chain is from a study of T cell responses to AZD1222 COVID-19 vaccine. Profiling relied on immunoSEQ multiplex PCR, and the TCRdb table lists in-frame clones only, not all of them. The data hold around 130,000 clones, with 70% to 90% observed a single time. Germline CDR1 is SGHRS and CDR2 is YFSETQ. This CDR3 contains 15 residues. V lost 4 bases, J lost 4 bases, and 5 bases stayed unmatched. This clone was seen a single time. The sequence was obtained from an adult who received the AZD1222 COVID-19 vaccine. V usage is TRBV5-1 and J usage is TRBJ2-3; 11 nucleotides match TRBD1. The sample was peripheral blood, taken 28 days after the second AZD1222 dose. CDR3 DNA sequence: TGCGCCAGCAGCCCGGGACAGGGGGAACCAGATACGCAGTATTTT. Translated: CASSPGQGEPDTQYF.